These 15 T cell receptor beta chains were sequenced from one sample in a study of pediatric ulcerative colitis. Using immunoSEQ multiplex PCR, the repertoire was profiled, and TCRdb retains in-frame clones only, with some absent. The data contain some 40,000 clones, 75% of them seen just once; the ten biggest clones take up over 8.5%. During colonoscopy, one to two rectal pinch biopsies were collected. Sequencing input: gut tissue. The receptor set was obtained from a boy younger than 18 with severe ulcerative colitis.

J is TRBJ1-2 and V is TRBV30; 8 bases fit TRBD1. The CDR3 contains 12 residues. Germline assignment: CDR1 GTSNPN and CDR2 SVGIG (reference sequence). The V segment lost 3 bases and the J segment 4 bases; nucleotides outside the gene matches: 1. Written as DNA, the CDR3 is TGTGCCTGGAGCGGGACAGGCTATGGCTACACCTTC. Residues: CAWSGTGYGYTF.

The chain has TRBV5-1 and TRBJ1-1, with a possible D match to TRBD1 (5 bases). V was trimmed by 4 bases and J by 0 bases, leaving 19 bases between them. The CDR3 is 17 residues long. Germline V lookup: CDR1 SGHRS, CDR2 YFSETQ. The CDR3 nucleotides read TGCGCCAGCAGCCTCTACGCCCCGGGACGGGTGAACACTGAAGCTTTCTTT. It translates to CASSLYAPGRVNTEAFF.

The chain recombines TRBV2 with TRBJ2-1; D might be TRBD1 or TRBD2, each matching 6 bases. Per the germline V gene, CDR1 is SNHLY and CDR2 is FYNNEI. The V end lost 1 base, the J end lost 3 bases, and 10 bases lay between the germline ends. The CDR3 has 15 amino acids. The chain's CDR3 is CASSEDGGHYNEQFF. As DNA, the CDR3 is TGTGCCAGCAGTGAAGACGGGGGCCACTACAATGAGCAGTTCTTC.

The genes are TRBV6-5 and TRBJ2-1; D may be TRBD2 (5 bases). Germline V CDR1 and CDR2: MNHEY, SVGAGI. With 5 bases removed from V and 6 bases from J, the gap between germline ends came to 17 bases. This CDR3 has 15 amino acids. CDR3 DNA: TGTGCCAGCAGTCCCACTAGTTTGGAAACCAATGAGCAGTTCTTC. Translated: CASSPTSLETNEQFF.

The chain has TRBV13 and TRBJ1-6; TRBD1 agrees at 7 bases. With V trimmed by 4 bases and J by 5 bases, 5 bases remained unmatched. Per germline, CDR1 PRHDT and CDR2 FYEKMQ (reference sequence). CDR3 length equals 15 residues. The CDR3, as DNA: TGTGCCAGCAGCTACACAGGGGACGATAATTCACCCCTCCACTTT. Its translation: CASSYTGDDNSPLHF.

The gene calls are TRBV11-2 and TRBJ2-7; 10 nucleotides match TRBD1. The CDR3 is 16 residues long. From germline, CDR1 is SGHAT and CDR2 FQNNGV. V lost 5 bases and J lost 3; bases outside the gene matches: 10. Written as DNA, the CDR3 is TGTGCCAGCAGCCCAAACCCCCGGGACAGGGGCTACGAGCAGTACTTC. The encoded protein is CASSPNPRDRGYEQYF.

The CDR3 bases are TGTGCCAGCAGCCTTTCAGGGGCCCAGAATGAGCAGTTCTTC. Translation: CASSLSGAQNEQFF. The genes are TRBV7-9 and TRBJ2-1; possibly TRBD1 for D (6 bases). With 5 bases removed from V and 7 bases from J, the gap between germline ends came to 15 bases. Germline V gives CDR1 SEHNR, CDR2 FQNEAQ (reference sequence). This CDR3 region has 14 residues.

This clone was picked up a small number of times. The chain uses TRBV19 and TRBJ1-5; 10 nucleotides line up with TRBD1. Germline trimming cut 11 bases from V and 6 bases from J; bases unmatched to any gene: 7. Looked up from germline, CDR1 is LNHDA and CDR2 is SQIVND (reference sequence). CDR3 size: 13 residues. CDR3 region: CACRQGASQPQHF. CDR3 bases: TGTGCCTGCAGACAGGGGGCAAGTCAGCCCCAGCATTTT.

The chain uses TRBV5-1 and TRBJ2-2; no clear D. This CDR3 spans 13 amino acids. V lost 4 bases and J 8 bases, leaving 12 bases between the germline ends. Looked up from germline, CDR1 is SGHRS and CDR2 is YFSETQ. CDR3: CASSTGGWGELFF. For the CDR3, the DNA is TGCGCCAGCAGCACGGGTGGATGGGGGGAGCTGTTTTTT.

The chain is built from TRBV28 and TRBJ2-7, with TRBD1 identical over 8 bases. Germline CDR1 reads MDHEN; CDR2 reads SYDVKM. The V and J ends lost 4 bases and 1 base, in that order; junction bases with no gene match: 3. This CDR3 comprises 14 residues. CDR3 in DNA: TGTGCCAGCAGTTCCTGGACAGGGTCCTACGAGCAGTACTTC. Protein product: CASSSWTGSYEQYF.

This clone was found a few times. The V and J genes are TRBV29-1 and TRBJ1-2; possibly TRBD1 for D (5 bases). In germline, CDR1 is SQVTM, CDR2 ANQGSEA. This CDR3 is built from 13 residues. V lost 8 bases to trimming and J lost 3 bases, with 16 bases between them. In nucleotides, the CDR3 is TGCAGCTCAGCGATGGGGGTCGACTATGGCTACACCTTC. It specifies CSSAMGVDYGYTF.

The V and J genes are TRBV6-5 and TRBJ1-5; 7 nucleotides align to TRBD1. The V gene end was trimmed by 5 bases and the J gene end by 4 bases; junction bases not matched to a gene: 5. The length of the CDR3 is 14 residues. CDR1 is MNHEY and CDR2 is SVGAGI in the germline V gene. The CDR3 reads CASSPGQVNQPQHF. The CDR3, as DNA: TGTGCCAGCAGTCCAGGACAGGTGAATCAGCCCCAGCATTTT.

The rearrangement links TRBV25-1 to TRBJ2-3; 7 nucleotides match TRBD2. The CDR3 loop spans 16 amino acids. After removal of 2 bases from V and 0 bases from J, the junction contained 5 bases not matched to a gene. Germline-derived CDR1 and CDR2 are MGHDK and SYGVNS. The CDR3 nucleotides are TGTGCCAGCAGTGAAAGGACTAGTGAAAGCACAGATACGCAGTATTTT. Translated, it gives CASSERTSESTDTQYF.

The rearrangement uses TRBV10-3 and TRBJ1-5; 9 positions agree with TRBD1. Germline V gene lookup returns CDR1 ENHRY and CDR2 SYGVKD. The V gene end was trimmed by 2 bases and the J gene end by 3 bases; junction bases not matched to a gene: 5. This CDR3 is built from 16 residues. CDR3 nucleotide sequence: TGTGCCATCAGTGAGACTGGGACAGGGAACAATCAGCCCCAGCATTTT. It codes for CAISETGTGNNQPQHF.

This clone was recorded only once. The rearrangement joins TRBV2 to TRBJ2-1; D is undetermined. The V and J ends lost 1 base and 0 bases respectively, with 7 bases between them. Germline V CDR1 and CDR2: SNHLY, FYNNEI. The CDR3 has 15 residues. The CDR3, as DNA: TGTGCCAGCAGTGAAGGTTGGAACTCCTACAATGAGCAGTTCTTC. Encoded protein: CASSEGWNSYNEQFF.